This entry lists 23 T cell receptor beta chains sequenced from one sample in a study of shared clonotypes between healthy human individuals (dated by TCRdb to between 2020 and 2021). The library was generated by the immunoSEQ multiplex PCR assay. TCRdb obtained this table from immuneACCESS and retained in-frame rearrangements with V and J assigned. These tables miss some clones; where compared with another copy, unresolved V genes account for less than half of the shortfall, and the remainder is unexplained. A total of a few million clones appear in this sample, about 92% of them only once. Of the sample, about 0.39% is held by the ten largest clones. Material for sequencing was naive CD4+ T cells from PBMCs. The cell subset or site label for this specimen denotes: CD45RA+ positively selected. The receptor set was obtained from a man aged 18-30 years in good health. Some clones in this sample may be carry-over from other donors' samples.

The CDR3 is CASSLAGAYGYTF. DNA for the CDR3: TGTGCCAGCAGCTTGGCAGGGGCCTATGGCTACACCTTC. The V and J genes are TRBV7-6 and TRBJ1-2; a possible D gene is TRBD1 (6 bases). Trimming took off 3 bases at V and 4 bases at J, with 9 bases between the two ends. The CDR3 loop spans 13 amino acids. Germline loops: CDR1 SGHVS, CDR2 FNYEAQ.

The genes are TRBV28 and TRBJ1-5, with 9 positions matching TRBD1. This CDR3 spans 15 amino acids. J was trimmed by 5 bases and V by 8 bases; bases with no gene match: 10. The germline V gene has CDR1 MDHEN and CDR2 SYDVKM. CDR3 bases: TGTGCCAGCCGACGGCCCGGGACAGGGTATCAGCCCCAGCATTTT. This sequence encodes CASRRPGTGYQPQHF. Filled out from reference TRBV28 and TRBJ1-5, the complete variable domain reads DVKVTQSSRYLVKRTGEKVFLECVQDMDHENMFWYRQDPGLGLRLIYFSYDVKMKEKGDIPEGYSVSREKKERFSLILESASTNQTSMYLCASRRPGTGYQPQHFGDGTRLSIL.

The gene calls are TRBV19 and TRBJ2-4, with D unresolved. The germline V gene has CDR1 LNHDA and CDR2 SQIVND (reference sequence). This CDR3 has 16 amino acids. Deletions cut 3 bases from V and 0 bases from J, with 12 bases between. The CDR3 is CASSIRRGLAKNIQYF. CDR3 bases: TGTGCCAGTAGTATCCGTAGAGGTTTAGCCAAAAACATTCAGTACTTC.

The CDR3 here is CASSPIFFTGATNEKLFF. The CDR3 DNA sequence: TGTGCCAGCTCACCAATATTTTTTACCGGGGCAACTAATGAAAAACTGTTTTTT. The rearrangement links TRBV18 to TRBJ1-4, with D unresolved. Germline CDR1 reads KGHSH; CDR2 reads LQKENI. Trimming left V 2 bases short and J 0 bases short, with 16 bases between. The CDR3 is made up of 18 amino acids. The full variable domain, in which reference TRBV18 and TRBJ1-4 provide the parts outside the CDR3, is NAGVMQNPRHLVRRRGQEARLRCSPMKGHSHVYWYRQLPEEGLKFMVYLQKENIIDESGMPKERFSAEFPKEGPSILRIQQVVRGDSAAYFCASSPIFFTGATNEKLFFGSGTQLSVL.

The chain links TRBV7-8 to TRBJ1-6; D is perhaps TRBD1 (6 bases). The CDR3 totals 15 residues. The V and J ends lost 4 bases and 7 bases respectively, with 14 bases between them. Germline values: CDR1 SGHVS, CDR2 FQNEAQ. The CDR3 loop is CASSSETGANSPLHF. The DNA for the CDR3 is TGTGCCAGCAGCTCCGAGACAGGAGCCAATTCACCCCTCCACTTT.

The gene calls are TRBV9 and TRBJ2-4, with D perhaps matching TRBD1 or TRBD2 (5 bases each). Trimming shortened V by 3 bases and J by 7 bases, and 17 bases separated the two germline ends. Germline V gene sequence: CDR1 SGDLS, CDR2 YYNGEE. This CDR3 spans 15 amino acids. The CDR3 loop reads CASSADPGGRNIQYF. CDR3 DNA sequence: TGTGCCAGCAGCGCCGACCCTGGGGGACGGAACATTCAGTACTTC.

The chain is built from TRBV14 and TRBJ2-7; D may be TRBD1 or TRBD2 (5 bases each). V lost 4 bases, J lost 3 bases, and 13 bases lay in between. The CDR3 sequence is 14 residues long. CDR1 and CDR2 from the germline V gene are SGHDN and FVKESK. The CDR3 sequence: CASSPPGRHYEQYF. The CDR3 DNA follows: TGTGCCAGCAGCCCCCCGGGACGGCACTACGAGCAGTACTTC. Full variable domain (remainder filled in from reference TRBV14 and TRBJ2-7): EAGVTQFPSHSVIEKGQTVTLRCDPISGHDNLYWYRRVMGKEIKFLLHFVKESKQDESGMPNNRFLAERTGGTYSTLKVQPAELEDSGVYFCASSPPGRHYEQYFGPGTRLTVT.

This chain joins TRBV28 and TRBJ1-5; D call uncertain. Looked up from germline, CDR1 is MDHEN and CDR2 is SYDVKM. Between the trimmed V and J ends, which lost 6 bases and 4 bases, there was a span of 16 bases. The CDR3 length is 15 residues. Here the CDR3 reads CASSFRMIGNQPQHF. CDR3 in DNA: TGTGCCAGCAGCTTCCGGATGATTGGGAATCAGCCCCAGCATTTT.

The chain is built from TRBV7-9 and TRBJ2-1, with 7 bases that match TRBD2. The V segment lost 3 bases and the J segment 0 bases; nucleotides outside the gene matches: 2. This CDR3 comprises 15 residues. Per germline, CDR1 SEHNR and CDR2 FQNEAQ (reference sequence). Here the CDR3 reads CASSFSGPSYNEQFF. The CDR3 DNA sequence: TGTGCCAGCAGCTTTAGCGGGCCCTCCTACAATGAGCAGTTCTTC.

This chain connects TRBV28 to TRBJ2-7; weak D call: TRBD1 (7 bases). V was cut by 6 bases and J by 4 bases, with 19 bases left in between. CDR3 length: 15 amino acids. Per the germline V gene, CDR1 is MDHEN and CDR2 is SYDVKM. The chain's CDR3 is CASRPTGAGGYEQYF. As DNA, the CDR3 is TGTGCCAGCAGACCCACCGGGGCAGGGGGGTACGAGCAGTACTTC. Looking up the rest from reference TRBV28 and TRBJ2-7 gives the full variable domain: DVKVTQSSRYLVKRTGEKVFLECVQDMDHENMFWYRQDPGLGLRLIYFSYDVKMKEKGDIPEGYSVSREKKERFSLILESASTNQTSMYLCASRPTGAGGYEQYFGPGTRLTVT.

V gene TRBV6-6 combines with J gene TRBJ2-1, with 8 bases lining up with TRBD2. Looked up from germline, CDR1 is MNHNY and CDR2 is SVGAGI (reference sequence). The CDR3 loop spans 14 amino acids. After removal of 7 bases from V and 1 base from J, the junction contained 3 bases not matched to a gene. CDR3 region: CASMKRESYNEQFF. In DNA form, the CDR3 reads TGTGCCAGCATGAAGCGGGAGTCCTACAATGAGCAGTTCTTC.

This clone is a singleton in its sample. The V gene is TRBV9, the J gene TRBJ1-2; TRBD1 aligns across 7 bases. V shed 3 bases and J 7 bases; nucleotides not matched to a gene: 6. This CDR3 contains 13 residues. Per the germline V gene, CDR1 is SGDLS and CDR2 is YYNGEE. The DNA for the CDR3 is TGTGCCAGCAGCGGAACAGGGGCGGGTGGCTACACCTTC. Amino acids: CASSGTGAGGYTF.

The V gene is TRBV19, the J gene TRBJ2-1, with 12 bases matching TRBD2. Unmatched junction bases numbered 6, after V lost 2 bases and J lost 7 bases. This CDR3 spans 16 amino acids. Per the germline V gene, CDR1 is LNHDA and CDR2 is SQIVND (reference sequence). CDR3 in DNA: TGTGCCAGTAGTATATGGACTAGCGGGACCCTGAATGAGCAGTTCTTC. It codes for CASSIWTSGTLNEQFF.

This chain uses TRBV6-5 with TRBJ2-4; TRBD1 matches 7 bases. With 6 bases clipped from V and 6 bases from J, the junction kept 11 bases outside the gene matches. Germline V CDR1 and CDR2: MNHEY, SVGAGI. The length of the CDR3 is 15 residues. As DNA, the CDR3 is TGTGCCAGCAGCACGGGGACAGTGTCGGGAAACATTCAGTACTTC. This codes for CASSTGTVSGNIQYF.

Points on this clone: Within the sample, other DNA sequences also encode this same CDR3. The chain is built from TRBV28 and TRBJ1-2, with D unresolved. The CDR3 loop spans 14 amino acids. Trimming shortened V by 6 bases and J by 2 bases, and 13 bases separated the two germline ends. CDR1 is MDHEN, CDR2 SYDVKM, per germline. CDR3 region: CASRPPGRNYGYTF. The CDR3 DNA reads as TGTGCCAGCAGGCCCCCCGGACGGAACTATGGCTACACCTTC.

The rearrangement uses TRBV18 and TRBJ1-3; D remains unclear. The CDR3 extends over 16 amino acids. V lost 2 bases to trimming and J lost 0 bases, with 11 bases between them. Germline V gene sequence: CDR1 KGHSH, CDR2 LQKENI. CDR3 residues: CASSPSLLDSGNTIYF. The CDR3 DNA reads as TGTGCCAGCTCACCATCTCTTCTCGACTCTGGAAACACCATATATTTT.

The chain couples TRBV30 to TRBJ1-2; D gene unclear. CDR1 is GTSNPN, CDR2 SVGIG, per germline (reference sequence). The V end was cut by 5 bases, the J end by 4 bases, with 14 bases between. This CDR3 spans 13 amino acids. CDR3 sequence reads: CAWGGYGFYGYTF. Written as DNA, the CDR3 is TGTGCCTGGGGAGGTTATGGGTTCTATGGCTACACCTTC. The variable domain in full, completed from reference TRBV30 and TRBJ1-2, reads SQTIHQWPATLVQPVGSPLSLECTVEGTSNPNLYWYRQAAGRGLQLLFYSVGIGQISSEVPQNLSASRPQDRQFILSSKKLLLSDSGFYLCAWGGYGFYGYTFGSGTRLTVV.

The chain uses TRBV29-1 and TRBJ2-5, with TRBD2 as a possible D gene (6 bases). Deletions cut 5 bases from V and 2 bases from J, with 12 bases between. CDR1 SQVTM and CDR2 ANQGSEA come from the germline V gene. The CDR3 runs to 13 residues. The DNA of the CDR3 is TGCAGCGTTCACCTTCGGGGGCAAGAGACCCAGTACTTC. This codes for CSVHLRGQETQYF.

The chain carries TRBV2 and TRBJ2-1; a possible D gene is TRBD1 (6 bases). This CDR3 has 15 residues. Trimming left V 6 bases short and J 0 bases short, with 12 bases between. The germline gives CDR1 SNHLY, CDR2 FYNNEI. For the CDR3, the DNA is TGTGCCAGCAGGAACGACAGGAGCTCCTACAATGAGCAGTTCTTC. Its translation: CASRNDRSSYNEQFF.

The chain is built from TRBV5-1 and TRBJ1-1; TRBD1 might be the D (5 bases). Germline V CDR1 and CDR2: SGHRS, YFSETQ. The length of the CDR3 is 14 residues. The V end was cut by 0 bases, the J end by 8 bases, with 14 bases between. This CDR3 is CASSLGTGGLEAFF. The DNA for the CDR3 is TGCGCCAGCAGCTTGGGAACAGGAGGATTGGAAGCTTTCTTT.

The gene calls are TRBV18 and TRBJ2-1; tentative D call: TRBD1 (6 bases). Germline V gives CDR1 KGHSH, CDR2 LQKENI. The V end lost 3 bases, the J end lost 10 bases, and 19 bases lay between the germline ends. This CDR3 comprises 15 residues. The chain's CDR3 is CASSPFTGDKVEQFF. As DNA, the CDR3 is TGTGCCAGCTCACCGTTTACCGGGGACAAAGTCGAGCAGTTCTTC.

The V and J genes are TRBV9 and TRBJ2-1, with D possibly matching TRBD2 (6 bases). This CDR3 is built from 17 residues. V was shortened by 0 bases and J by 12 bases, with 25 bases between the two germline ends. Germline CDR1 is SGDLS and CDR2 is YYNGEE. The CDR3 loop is CASSVGATSWPPSWQFF. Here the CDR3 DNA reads TGTGCCAGCAGCGTAGGGGCGACTAGTTGGCCGCCATCCTGGCAGTTCTTC.

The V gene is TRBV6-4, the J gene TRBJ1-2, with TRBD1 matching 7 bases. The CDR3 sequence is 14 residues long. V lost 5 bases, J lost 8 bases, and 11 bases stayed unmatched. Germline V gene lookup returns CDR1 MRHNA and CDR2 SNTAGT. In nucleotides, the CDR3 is TGTGCCAGCAGTAATACTAACAGGGGAGGCGGCTACACCTTC. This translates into CASSNTNRGGGYTF.